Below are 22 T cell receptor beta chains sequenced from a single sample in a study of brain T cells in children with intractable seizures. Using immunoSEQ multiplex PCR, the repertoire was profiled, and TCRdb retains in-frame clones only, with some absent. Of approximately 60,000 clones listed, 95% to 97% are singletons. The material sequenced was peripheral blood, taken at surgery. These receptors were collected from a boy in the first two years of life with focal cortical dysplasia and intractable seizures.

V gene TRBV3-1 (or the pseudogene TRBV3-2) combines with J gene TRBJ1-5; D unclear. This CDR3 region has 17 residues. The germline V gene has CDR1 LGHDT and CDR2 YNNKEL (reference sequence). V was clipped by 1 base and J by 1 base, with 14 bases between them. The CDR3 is CASSQVLDGQSNQPQHF. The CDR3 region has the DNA TGTGCCAGCAGCCAAGTCTTAGACGGGCAGAGCAATCAGCCCCAGCATTTT.

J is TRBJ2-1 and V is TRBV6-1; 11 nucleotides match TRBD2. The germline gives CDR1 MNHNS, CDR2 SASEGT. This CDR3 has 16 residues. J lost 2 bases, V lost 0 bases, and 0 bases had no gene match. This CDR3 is CASSEAGLAAYNEQFF. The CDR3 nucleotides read TGTGCCAGCAGTGAAGCGGGACTAGCGGCCTACAATGAGCAGTTCTTC.

CDR3 loop: CASSRAGREETQYF. CDR3 sequence (DNA): TGTGCCAGCAGCCGAGCGGGACGGGAAGAGACCCAGTACTTC. The chain uses TRBV7-8 and TRBJ2-5, with 7 bases that match TRBD2. Trimming cost V 5 bases and J 3 bases; bases outside gene matches: 6. The CDR3 runs 14 residues. The germline gives CDR1 SGHVS, CDR2 FQNEAQ. The full variable domain, in which reference TRBV7-8 and TRBJ2-5 provide the parts outside the CDR3, is GAGVSQSPRYKVAKRGQDVALRCDPISGHVSLFWYQQALGQGPEFLTYFQNEAQLDKSGLPSDRFFAERPEGSVSTLKIQRTQQEDSAVYLCASSRAGREETQYFGPGTRLLVL.

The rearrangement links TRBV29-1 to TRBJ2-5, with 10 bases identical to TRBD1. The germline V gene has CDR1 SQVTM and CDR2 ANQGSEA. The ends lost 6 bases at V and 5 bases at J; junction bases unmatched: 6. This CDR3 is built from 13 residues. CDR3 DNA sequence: TGCAGCGTGACAGGGGGCGCAGGGGAGACCCAGTACTTC. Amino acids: CSVTGGAGETQYF.

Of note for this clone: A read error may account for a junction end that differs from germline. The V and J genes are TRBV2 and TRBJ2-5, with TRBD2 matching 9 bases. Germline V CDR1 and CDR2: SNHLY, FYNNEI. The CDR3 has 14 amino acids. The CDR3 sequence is CASSVSSGGTRRDF. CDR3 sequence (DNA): TGTGCCAGCAGTGTATCAAGCGGGGGGACAAGAAGGGACTTC.

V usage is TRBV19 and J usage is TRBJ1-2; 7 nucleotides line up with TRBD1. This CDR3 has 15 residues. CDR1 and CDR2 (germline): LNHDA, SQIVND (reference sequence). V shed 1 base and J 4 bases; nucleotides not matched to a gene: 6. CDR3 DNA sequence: TGTGCCAGTAGTATAGCTGAGGGGGCAATCTATGGCTACACCTTC. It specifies CASSIAEGAIYGYTF.

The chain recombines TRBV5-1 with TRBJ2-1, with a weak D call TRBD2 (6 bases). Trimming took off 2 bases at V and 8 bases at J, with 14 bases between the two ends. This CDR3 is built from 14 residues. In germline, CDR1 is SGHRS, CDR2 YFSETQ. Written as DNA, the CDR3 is TGCGCCAGCAGCTTCCCTAGCGACCTCGATGAGCAGTTCTTC. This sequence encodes CASSFPSDLDEQFF.

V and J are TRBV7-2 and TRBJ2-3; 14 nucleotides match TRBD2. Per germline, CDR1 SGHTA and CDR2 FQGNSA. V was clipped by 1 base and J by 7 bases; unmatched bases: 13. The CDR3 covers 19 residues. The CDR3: CASSLELGLAGEMRYTQYF. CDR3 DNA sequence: TGTGCCAGCAGCTTAGAACTGGGACTAGCGGGAGAGATGAGATATACGCAGTATTTT.

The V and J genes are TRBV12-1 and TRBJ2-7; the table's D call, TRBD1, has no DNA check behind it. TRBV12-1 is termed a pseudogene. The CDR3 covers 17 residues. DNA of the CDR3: TGTGCCAGCAGCTTATGCCAAATCCGGGACAGGGGGTACGAGCAGTACTTC. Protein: CASSLCQIRDRGYEQYF.

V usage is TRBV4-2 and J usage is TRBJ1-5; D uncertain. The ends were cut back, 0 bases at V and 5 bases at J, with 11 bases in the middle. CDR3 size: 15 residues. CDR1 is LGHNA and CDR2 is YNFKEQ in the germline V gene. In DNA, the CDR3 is TGTGCCAGCAGCCAAGATAAGGGTAGGGATCAGCCCCAGCATTTT. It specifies CASSQDKGRDQPQHF.

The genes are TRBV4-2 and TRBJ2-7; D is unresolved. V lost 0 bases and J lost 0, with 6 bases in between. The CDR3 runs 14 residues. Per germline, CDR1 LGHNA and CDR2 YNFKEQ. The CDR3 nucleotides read TGTGCCAGCAGCCAAGATTACGGCTCCTACGAGCAGTACTTC. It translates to CASSQDYGSYEQYF.

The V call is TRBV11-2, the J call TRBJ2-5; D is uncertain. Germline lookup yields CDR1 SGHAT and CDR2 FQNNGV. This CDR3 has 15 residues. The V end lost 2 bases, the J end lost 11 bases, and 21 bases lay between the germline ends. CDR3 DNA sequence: TGTGCCAGCAGCTTATGGGCTCGAGATTTGGCTAATCAGTACTTC. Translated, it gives CASSLWARDLANQYF.

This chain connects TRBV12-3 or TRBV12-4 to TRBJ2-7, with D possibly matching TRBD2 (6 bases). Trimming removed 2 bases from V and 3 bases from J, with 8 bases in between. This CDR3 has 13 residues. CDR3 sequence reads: CASSLSGVYEQYF. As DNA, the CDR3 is TGTGCCAGCAGTTTATCGGGGGTCTACGAGCAGTACTTC.

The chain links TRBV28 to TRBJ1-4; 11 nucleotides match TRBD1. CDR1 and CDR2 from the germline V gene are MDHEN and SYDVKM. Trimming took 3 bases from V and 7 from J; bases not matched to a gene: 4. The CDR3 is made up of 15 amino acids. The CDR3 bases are TGTGCCAGCAGTTTGGACAGGGGGCAATCTGAAAAACTGTTTTTT. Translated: CASSLDRGQSEKLFF.

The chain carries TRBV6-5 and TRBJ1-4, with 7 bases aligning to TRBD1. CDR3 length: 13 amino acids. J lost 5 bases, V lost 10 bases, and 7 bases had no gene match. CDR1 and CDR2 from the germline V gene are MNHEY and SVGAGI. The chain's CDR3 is CATQTGLNEKLFF. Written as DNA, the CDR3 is TGTGCCACCCAGACAGGGCTAAATGAAAAACTGTTTTTT.

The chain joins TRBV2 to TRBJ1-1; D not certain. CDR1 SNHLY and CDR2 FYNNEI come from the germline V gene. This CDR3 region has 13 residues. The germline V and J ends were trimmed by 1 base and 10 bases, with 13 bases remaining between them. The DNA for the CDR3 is TGTGCCAGCAGTGAAGGAGGTTCCCGGGCAGCTTTCTTT. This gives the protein CASSEGGSRAAFF. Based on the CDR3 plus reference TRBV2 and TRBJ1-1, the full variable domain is EPEVTQTPSHQVTQMGQEVILRCVPISNHLYFYWYRQILGQKVEFLVSFYNNEISEKSEIFDDQFSVERPDGSNFTLKIRSTKLEDSAMYFCASSEGGSRAAFFGQGTRLTVV.

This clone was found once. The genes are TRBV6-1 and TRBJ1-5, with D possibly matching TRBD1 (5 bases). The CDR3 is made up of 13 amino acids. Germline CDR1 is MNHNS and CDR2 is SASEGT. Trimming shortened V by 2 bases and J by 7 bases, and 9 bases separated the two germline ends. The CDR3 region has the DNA TGTGCCAGCAGTGAACAGGGTTCCCAGCCCCAGCATTTT. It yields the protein CASSEQGSQPQHF.

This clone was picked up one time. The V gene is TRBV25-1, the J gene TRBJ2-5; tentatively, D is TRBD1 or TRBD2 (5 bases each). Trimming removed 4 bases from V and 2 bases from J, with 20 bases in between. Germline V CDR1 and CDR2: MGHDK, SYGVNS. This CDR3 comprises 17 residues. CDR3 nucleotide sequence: TGTGCCAGCAGTGGAGAAAATCGGGACGCCGGACAAGAGACCCAGTACTTC. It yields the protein CASSGENRDAGQETQYF.

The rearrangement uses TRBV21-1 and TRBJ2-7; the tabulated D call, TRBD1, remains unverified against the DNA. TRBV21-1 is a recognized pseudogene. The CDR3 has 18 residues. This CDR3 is CASSKRVLPGQGKYEQYF. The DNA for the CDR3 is TGTGCCAGCAGCAAAAGGGTCTTACCCGGCCAGGGGAAATACGAGCAGTACTTC.

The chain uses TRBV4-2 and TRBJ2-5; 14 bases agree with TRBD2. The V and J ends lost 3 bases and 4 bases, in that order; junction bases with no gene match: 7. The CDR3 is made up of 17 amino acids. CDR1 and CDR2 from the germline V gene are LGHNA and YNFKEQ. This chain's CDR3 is CASSQGLAGAFGETQYF. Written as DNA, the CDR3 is TGTGCCAGCAGCCAGGGACTAGCGGGGGCATTTGGAGAGACCCAGTACTTC.

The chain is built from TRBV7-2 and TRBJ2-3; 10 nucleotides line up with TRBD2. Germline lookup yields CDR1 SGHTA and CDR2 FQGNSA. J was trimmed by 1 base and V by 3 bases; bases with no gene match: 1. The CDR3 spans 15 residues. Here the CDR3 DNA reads TGTGCCAGCAGCTTCAGCGGGAGGGGCACAGATACGCAGTATTTT. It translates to CASSFSGRGTDTQYF.

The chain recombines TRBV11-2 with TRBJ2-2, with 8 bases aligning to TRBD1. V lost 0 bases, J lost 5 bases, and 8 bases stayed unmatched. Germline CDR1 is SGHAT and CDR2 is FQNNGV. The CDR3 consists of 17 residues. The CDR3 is CASSLDSPGQGTGELFF. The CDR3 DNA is TGTGCCAGCAGCTTAGATTCCCCCGGACAGGGAACCGGGGAGCTGTTTTTT.